The next 28 T cell receptor beta chains were all read from a single sample in a study of human T cells and chemical hapten exposure. The time point: patch test 2, 6 weeks after DPC sensitization. Treatment: therapeutic diphenylcyclopropenone sensitization with weekly scalp DPC. In TCRdb, the RACE reads were re-called with MiXCR into one record per CDR3 protein. The data hold roughly 100,000 distinct CDR3 sequences, with 7.5% to 10% observed a single time. Sample: whole blood, taken in connection with sensitization to the hapten diphenylcyclopropenone (DPC). These receptors were taken from a woman between 35 and 50 years old with alopecia areata. Some clones in this sample may be carry-over from other donors' samples.

The sample holds many counts of this clonotype. The V gene is TRBV7-9, the J gene TRBJ1-1; D is unresolved. The germline V gene has CDR1 SEHNR and CDR2 FQNEAQ (reference sequence). Between the trimmed V and J ends, which lost 3 bases and 3 bases, there was a span of 8 bases. The CDR3 runs to 13 residues. CDR3 coding DNA: TGTGCCAGCAGCTTCTCTTCGGACACTGAAGCTTTCTTT. This codes for CASSFSSDTEAFF. Filled out from reference TRBV7-9 and TRBJ1-1, the complete variable domain reads DTGVSQNPRHKITKRGQNVTFRCDPISEHNRLYWYRQTLGQGPEFLTYFQNEAQLEKSRLLSDRFSAERPKGSFSTLEIQRTEQGDSAMYLCASSFSSDTEAFFGQGTRLTVV.

There are many counts of this clonotype. The chain couples TRBV18 to TRBJ2-7; 9 positions agree with TRBD1. The CDR3 covers 15 residues. Germline CDR1 KGHSH, CDR2 LQKENI. V gave up 3 bases and J gave up 3 bases; unmatched junction bases: 6. The CDR3 spells CASSPGQGPHYEQYF. CDR3 DNA sequence: TGTGCCAGCTCACCGGGACAGGGACCCCACTACGAGCAGTACTTC.

CDR3 in amino acids: CASSFAGQETQYF. CDR3 coding DNA: TGTGCCAGCAGTTTCGCGGGCCAAGAGACCCAGTACTTC. This chain uses TRBV12-3 or TRBV12-4 with TRBJ2-5, with a weak D call TRBD2 (5 bases). Trimming removed 3 bases from V and 1 base from J, with 6 bases in between. The CDR3 loop spans 13 amino acids.

This rearrangement joins TRBV14 to TRBJ2-3; 7 bases match TRBD2. V lost 4 bases, J lost 0 bases, and 7 bases stayed unmatched. In germline, CDR1 is SGHDN, CDR2 FVKESK. The CDR3 contains 16 residues. The CDR3 sequence is CASSRPGLTSTDTQYF. DNA of the CDR3: TGTGCCAGCAGCCGACCGGGACTAACGAGCACAGATACGCAGTATTTT.

The rearrangement joins TRBV20-1 to TRBJ2-2, with D perhaps TRBD1 (6 bases). Looked up from germline, CDR1 is DFQATT and CDR2 is SNEGSKA (reference sequence). CDR3 length: 13 amino acids. V gave up 4 bases and J gave up 6 bases, with 12 bases separating them. This CDR3 reads CSAKQGDPGELFF. The CDR3, as DNA: TGCAGTGCTAAACAGGGAGACCCCGGGGAGCTGTTTTTT.

The chain employs TRBV7-2 and TRBJ2-4; D is ambiguous. V was shortened by 1 base and J by 3 bases, with 13 bases between the two germline ends. There are 16 residues in the CDR3. Germline V CDR1 and CDR2: SGHTA, FQGNSA. The CDR3 spells CASSLGAGTHKNIQYF. CDR3 in DNA: TGTGCCAGCAGCTTAGGTGCAGGAACTCACAAAAACATTCAGTACTTC.

This clonotype was counted a few times. This sequence joins TRBV6-2 or TRBV6-3 and TRBJ2-3; D unclear. V lost 8 bases to trimming and J lost 2 bases, with 11 bases between them. The germline V gene encodes CDR1 MNHEY and CDR2 SVGEGT. CDR3 length: 13 amino acids. The CDR3: CASADPPTDTQYF. In DNA, the CDR3 is TGTGCCAGCGCCGACCCACCCACAGATACGCAGTATTTT.

There are many counts of this clonotype. The V gene is TRBV20-1, the J gene TRBJ1-5; tentative D call: TRBD1 (5 bases). V gave up 3 bases and J gave up 6 bases, with 12 bases separating them. CDR1 is DFQATT, CDR2 SNEGSKA, per germline (reference sequence). The CDR3 extends over 13 amino acids. As DNA, the CDR3 is TGCAGTGCTAGTTGGCAGGGAGGTCAGCCCCAGCATTTT. This translates into CSASWQGGQPQHF.

This clonotype was seen ten or more times. The chain has TRBV30 and TRBJ1-6; 9 bases match TRBD1. V shed 4 bases and J 8 bases; nucleotides not matched to a gene: 9. The germline V gene has CDR1 GTSNPN and CDR2 SVGIG (reference sequence). This CDR3 is 15 amino acids long. CDR3: CAWMTGGQSHSPLHF. In DNA form, the CDR3 reads TGTGCCTGGATGACAGGGGGTCAGTCCCATTCACCCCTCCACTTT.

This clonotype was detected many times. The gene calls are TRBV7-2 and TRBJ1-2, with 7 bases aligning to TRBD1. The CDR3 has 14 amino acids. Germline assignment: CDR1 SGHTA and CDR2 FQGNSA. The V gene end was trimmed by 5 bases and the J gene end by 2 bases; junction bases not matched to a gene: 5. The CDR3 DNA reads as TGTGCCAGCAGCCGTAGACAGGGCAACTATGGCTACACCTTC. Translated: CASSRRQGNYGYTF.

Comment on this clonotype: At one of its ends the junction is not consistent with the germline gene, which may arise from a read error. The chain combines TRBV28 with TRBJ2-7; D call uncertain. This CDR3 comprises 13 residues. Germline V lookup: CDR1 MDHEN, CDR2 SYDVKM. CDR3 in amino acids: CANSAPTPYEQYF. The CDR3 DNA reads as TGTGCCAACAGTGCGCCGACCCCCTACGAGCAGTACTTC.

This clonotype was detected many times. The V gene is TRBV10-3, the J gene TRBJ2-2; a possible D gene is TRBD2 (6 bases). The V end lost 5 bases, the J end lost 0 bases, and 7 bases lay between the germline ends. Germline loops: CDR1 ENHRY, CDR2 SYGVKD. The CDR3 has 14 residues. The DNA for the CDR3 is TGTGCCATCAGTCGGGACTCGAACACCGGGGAGCTGTTTTTT. Amino acid sequence: CAISRDSNTGELFF.

This clonotype was observed at least ten times. The rearrangement uses TRBV4-1 and TRBJ1-5; weak D call: TRBD1 (6 bases). Trimming took off 0 bases at V and 3 bases at J, with 12 bases between the two ends. The CDR3 totals 16 residues. CDR1 MGHRA and CDR2 YSYEKL come from the germline V gene. The CDR3 loop reads CASSQDQGTPNQPQHF. The DNA for the CDR3 is TGCGCCAGCAGCCAAGATCAGGGGACTCCCAATCAGCCCCAGCATTTT.

This clonotype was counted only a few times. V and J are TRBV2 and TRBJ1-2, with D perhaps matching TRBD1 (6 bases). CDR1 and CDR2 from the germline V gene are SNHLY and FYNNEI. Deletions cut 3 bases from V and 3 bases from J, with 14 bases between. The CDR3 sequence is 15 residues long. The CDR3 bases are TGTGCCAGCAGTGAGGGCACAGGGCTCTACTATGGCTACACCTTC. Residues: CASSEGTGLYYGYTF. The whole variable domain, remainder taken from reference TRBV2 and TRBJ1-2, is EPEVTQTPSHQVTQMGQEVILRCVPISNHLYFYWYRQILGQKVEFLVSFYNNEISEKSEIFDDQFSVERPDGSNFTLKIRSTKLEDSAMYFCASSEGTGLYYGYTFGSGTRLTVV.

J is TRBJ2-1 and V is TRBV29-1; 8 bases align to TRBD1. The CDR3 covers 15 residues. Germline V gives CDR1 SQVTM, CDR2 ANQGSEA. V dropped 6 bases and J dropped 5; count of bases not matched to a gene: 12. The CDR3, as DNA: TGCAGCGTGCGAAGAGACAGGGGTATAAACAATGAGCAGTTCTTC. This encodes CSVRRDRGINNEQFF.

This clonotype appeared a few times. The V gene is TRBV12-3 or TRBV12-4, the J gene TRBJ1-2; no reliable D call. V lost 10 bases and J 1 base, leaving 19 bases between the germline ends. The CDR3 is 15 amino acids. For the CDR3, the DNA is TGTGCCACTCCCGCTGGCTCTTTTATTAACTATGGCTACACCTTC. This translates into CATPAGSFINYGYTF.

This clonotype was observed a few times. The chain carries TRBV11-3 and TRBJ1-6; 7 nucleotides line up with TRBD1. V lost 3 bases, J lost 8 bases, and 7 bases stayed unmatched. Germline CDR1 SGHNT, CDR2 YENEEA. CDR3 length: 15 amino acids. The CDR3 bases are TGTGCCAGCAGCTTGACGGGACAGTCGGATTCACCCCTCCACTTT. This sequence encodes CASSLTGQSDSPLHF.

The rearrangement joins TRBV6-5 to TRBJ2-7; TRBD1 matches 8 bases. Trimming cost V 0 bases and J 5 bases; bases outside gene matches: 9. The germline V gene encodes CDR1 MNHEY and CDR2 SVGAGI. CDR3 length: 16 residues. The CDR3 spells CASSYSIHRGYDEQYF. The CDR3 region has the DNA TGTGCCAGCAGTTACTCGATTCACAGGGGGTACGACGAGCAGTACTTC.

This clonotype was seen ten or more times. The chain recombines TRBV20-1 with TRBJ1-5; D is perhaps TRBD1 (6 bases). Trimming left V 2 bases short and J 4 bases short, with 12 bases between. The germline V gene encodes CDR1 DFQATT and CDR2 SNEGSKA (reference sequence). This CDR3 comprises 14 residues. CDR3 in amino acids: CSARRGTANQPQHF. DNA for the CDR3: TGCAGTGCTAGAAGGGGGACGGCAAATCAGCCCCAGCATTTT.

This clonotype came up many times. The gene calls are TRBV6-2 or TRBV6-3 and TRBJ2-3; 11 bases match TRBD2. The germline gives CDR1 MNHEY, CDR2 SVGEGT. After removal of 6 bases from V and 10 bases from J, the junction contained 0 bases not matched to a gene. The length of the CDR3 is 11 residues. CDR3 DNA: TGTGCCAGCAGGGGACTAGCGGCGCAGTATTTT. It yields the protein CASRGLAAQYF.

This clonotype was recorded a few times. The chain links TRBV6-2 or TRBV6-3 to TRBJ2-1; 9 nucleotides agree with TRBD1. This CDR3 has 14 residues. V lost 10 bases, J lost 8 bases, and 12 bases stayed unmatched. The germline V gene encodes CDR1 MNHEY and CDR2 SVGEGT. CDR3 amino acids: CATRGDRETDEQFF. The CDR3 bases are TGTGCCACCCGTGGGGACAGGGAGACCGATGAGCAGTTCTTC.

This clonotype was detected many times. The genes are TRBV7-6 and TRBJ2-1, with D possibly TRBD1 on 7 matching bases. Deletions cut 0 bases from V and 2 bases from J, with 11 bases between. The CDR3 runs to 16 residues. The germline V gene encodes CDR1 SGHVS and CDR2 FNYEAQ. The CDR3 here is CASSLAAGGTYNEQFF. CDR3 DNA: TGTGCCAGCAGCTTAGCGGCAGGGGGGACCTACAATGAGCAGTTCTTC.

This clonotype turned up a few times. The gene calls are TRBV7-9 and TRBJ1-2, with D perhaps TRBD1 (6 bases). Germline CDR1 reads SEHNR; CDR2 reads FQNEAQ (reference sequence). V was shortened by 3 bases and J by 5 bases, with 13 bases between the two germline ends. CDR3 length: 14 residues. DNA of the CDR3: TGTGCCAGCAGCTTTCAGGGGAGTGGGTATGGCTACACCTTC. Translating gives CASSFQGSGYGYTF. Full variable domain (remainder filled in from reference TRBV7-9 and TRBJ1-2): DTGVSQNPRHKITKRGQNVTFRCDPISEHNRLYWYRQTLGQGPEFLTYFQNEAQLEKSRLLSDRFSAERPKGSFSTLEIQRTEQGDSAMYLCASSFQGSGYGYTFGSGTRLTVV.

This clonotype was detected only a few times. The chain has TRBV5-6 and TRBJ2-7, with TRBD1 matching 10 bases. This CDR3 has 16 residues. Germline V gene data show CDR1 as SGHDT and CDR2 as YYEEEE. Trimming cost V 4 bases and J 2 bases; bases outside gene matches: 9. Here the CDR3 DNA reads TGTGCCAGCAGCAGACCCGACAGGGGGCGACCCTACGAGCAGTACTTC. The encoded protein is CASSRPDRGRPYEQYF. Using reference TRBV5-6 and TRBJ2-7 for the parts outside the CDR3, the full variable domain is DAGVTQSPTHLIKTRGQQVTLRCSPKSGHDTVSWYQQALGQGPQFIFQYYEEEERQRGNFPDRFSGHQFPNYSSELNVNALLLGDSALYLCASSRPDRGRPYEQYFGPGTRLTVT.

This clonotype showed up just a few times. The chain uses TRBV7-2 and TRBJ1-5; D not resolved. The CDR3 has 13 amino acids. Germline V gene lookup returns CDR1 SGHTA and CDR2 FQGNSA. The V end was cut by 6 bases, the J end by 3 bases, with 9 bases between. CDR3: CASSRDDNQPQHF. The CDR3 coding sequence is TGTGCCAGCAGTAGAGATGACAATCAGCCCCAGCATTTT. Full variable domain (remainder filled in from reference TRBV7-2 and TRBJ1-5): GAGVSQSPSNKVTEKGKDVELRCDPISGHTALYWYRQSLGQGLEFLIYFQGNSAPDKSGLPSDRFSAERTGGSVSTLTIQRTQQEDSAVYLCASSRDDNQPQHFGDGTRLSIL.

This clonotype was recorded many times. The rearrangement links TRBV4-3 to TRBJ2-7, with 9 bases fitting TRBD1. There are 16 residues in the CDR3. From germline, CDR1 is LGHNA and CDR2 YSLEER. V was clipped by 0 bases and J by 6 bases; unmatched bases: 9. CDR3 DNA: TGCGCCAGCAGCCAAGACACGTTCGGGACAGGGTCCGAGCAGTACTTC. Its translation: CASSQDTFGTGSEQYF.

This clonotype was counted at least ten times. V gene TRBV6-5 combines with J gene TRBJ2-7, with D possibly called TRBD1 or TRBD2 (5 bases each). Germline loops: CDR1 MNHEY, CDR2 SVGAGI. The CDR3 runs to 14 residues. Trimming left V 10 bases short and J 0 bases short, with 16 bases between. As DNA, the CDR3 is TGTGCCATCCCCTCGGGACCCGGCTCCTACGAGCAGTACTTC. Amino acid sequence: CAIPSGPGSYEQYF.

This sequence joins TRBV21-1 and TRBJ1-5; the table's D call TRBD1 went unverified against the DNA. TRBV21-1 is a listed pseudogene. The CDR3 covers 16 residues. The CDR3 nucleotides are TGTGCCAGCAGCCAACCCTTGTCCAGGGGCAATCAGCCCCAGCATTTT. Protein sequence: CASSQPLSRGNQPQHF.